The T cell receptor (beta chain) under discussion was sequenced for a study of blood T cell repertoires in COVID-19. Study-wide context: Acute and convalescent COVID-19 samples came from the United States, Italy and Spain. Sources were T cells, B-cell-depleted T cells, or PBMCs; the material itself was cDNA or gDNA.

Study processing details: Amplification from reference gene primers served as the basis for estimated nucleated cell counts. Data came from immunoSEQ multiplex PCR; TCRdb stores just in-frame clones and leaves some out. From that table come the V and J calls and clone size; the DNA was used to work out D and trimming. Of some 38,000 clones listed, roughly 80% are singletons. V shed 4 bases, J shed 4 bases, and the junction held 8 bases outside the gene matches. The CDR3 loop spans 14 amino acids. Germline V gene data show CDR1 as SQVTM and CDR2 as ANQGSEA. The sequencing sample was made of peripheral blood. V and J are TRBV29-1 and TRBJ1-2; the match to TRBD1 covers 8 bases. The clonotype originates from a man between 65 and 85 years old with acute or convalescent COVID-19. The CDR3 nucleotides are TGCAGCGTTGCCGACAGGGGTCGATCCTATGGCTACACCTTC. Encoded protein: CSVADRGRSYGYTF.